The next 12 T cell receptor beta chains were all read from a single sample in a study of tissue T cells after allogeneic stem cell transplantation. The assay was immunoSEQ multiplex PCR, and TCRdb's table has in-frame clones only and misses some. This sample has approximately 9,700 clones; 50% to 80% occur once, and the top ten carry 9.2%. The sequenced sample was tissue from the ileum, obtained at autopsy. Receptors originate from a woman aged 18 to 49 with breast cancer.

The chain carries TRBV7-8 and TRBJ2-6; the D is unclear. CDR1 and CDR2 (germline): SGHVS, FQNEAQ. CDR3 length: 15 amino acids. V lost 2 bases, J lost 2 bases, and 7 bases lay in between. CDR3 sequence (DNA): TGTGCCAGCAGCTTACTCCTGCCTGGGGCCAACGTCCTGACTTTC. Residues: CASSLLLPGANVLTF.

In DNA, the CDR3 is TGCGCCAGCAGCTTGGGCGGCGGGGGGGCGTCCTACGAGCAGTACTTC. This sequence encodes CASSLGGGGASYEQYF. This chain links TRBV5-1 with TRBJ2-7; TRBD2 matches at 9 bases. Germline loops: CDR1 SGHRS, CDR2 YFSETQ. V trimming: 0 bases; J trimming: 1 base; junction bases outside the gene matches: 5. There are 16 residues in the CDR3.

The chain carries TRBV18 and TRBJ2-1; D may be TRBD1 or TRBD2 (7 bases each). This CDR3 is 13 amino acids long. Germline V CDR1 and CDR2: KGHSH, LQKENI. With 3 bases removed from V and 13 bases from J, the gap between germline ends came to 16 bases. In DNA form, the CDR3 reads TGTGCCAGCTCACCGAGTCAGCGGGACAGACAGTTCTTC. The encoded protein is CASSPSQRDRQFF.

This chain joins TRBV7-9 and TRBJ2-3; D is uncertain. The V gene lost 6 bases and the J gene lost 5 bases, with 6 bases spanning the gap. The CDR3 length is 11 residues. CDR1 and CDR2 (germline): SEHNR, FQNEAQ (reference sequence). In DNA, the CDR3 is TGTGCCAGCAGGCGTGGAGATACGCAGTATTTT. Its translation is CASRRGDTQYF.

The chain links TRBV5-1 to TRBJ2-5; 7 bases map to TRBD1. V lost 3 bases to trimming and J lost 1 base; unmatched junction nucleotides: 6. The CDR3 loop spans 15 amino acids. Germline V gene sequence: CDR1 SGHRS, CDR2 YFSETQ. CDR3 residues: CASSSFRDSQETQYF. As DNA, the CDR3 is TGCGCCAGCAGCTCGTTCCGGGACAGCCAAGAGACCCAGTACTTC.

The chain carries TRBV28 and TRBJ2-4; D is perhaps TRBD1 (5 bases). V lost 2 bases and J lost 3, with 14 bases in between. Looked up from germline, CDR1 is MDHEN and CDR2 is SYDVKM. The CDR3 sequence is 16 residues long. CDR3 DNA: TGTGCCAGCAGTTTACAGCAACAGGCTGACAAAAACATTCAGTACTTC. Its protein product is CASSLQQQADKNIQYF.

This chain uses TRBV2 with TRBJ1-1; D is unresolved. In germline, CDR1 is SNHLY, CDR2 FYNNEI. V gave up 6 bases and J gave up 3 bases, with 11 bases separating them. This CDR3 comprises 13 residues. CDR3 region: CASRVDGDTEAFF. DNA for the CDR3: TGTGCCAGCAGGGTCGATGGGGACACTGAAGCTTTCTTT.

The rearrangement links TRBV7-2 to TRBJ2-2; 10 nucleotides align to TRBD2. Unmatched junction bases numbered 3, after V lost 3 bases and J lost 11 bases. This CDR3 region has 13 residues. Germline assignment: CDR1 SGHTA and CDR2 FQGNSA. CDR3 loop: CASSFASGGELFF. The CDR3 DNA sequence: TGTGCCAGCAGCTTCGCTAGCGGGGGAGAGCTGTTTTTT. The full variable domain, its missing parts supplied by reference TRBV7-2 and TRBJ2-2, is GAGVSQSPSNKVTEKGKDVELRCDPISGHTALYWYRQSLGQGLEFLIYFQGNSAPDKSGLPSDRFSAERTGGSVSTLTIQRTQQEDSAVYLCASSFASGGELFFGEGSRLTVL.

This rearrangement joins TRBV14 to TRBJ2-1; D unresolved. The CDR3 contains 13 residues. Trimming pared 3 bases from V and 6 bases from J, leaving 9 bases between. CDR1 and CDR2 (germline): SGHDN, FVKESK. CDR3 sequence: CASSQSARNEQFF. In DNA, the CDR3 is TGTGCCAGCAGCCAGTCAGCGCGCAATGAGCAGTTCTTC.

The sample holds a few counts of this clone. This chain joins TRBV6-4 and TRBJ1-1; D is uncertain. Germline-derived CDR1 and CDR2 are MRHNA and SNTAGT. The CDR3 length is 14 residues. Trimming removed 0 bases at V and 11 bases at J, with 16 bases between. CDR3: CASSDSIGSERAFF. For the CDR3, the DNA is TGTGCCAGCAGTGACTCGATAGGTTCGGAACGGGCTTTCTTT.

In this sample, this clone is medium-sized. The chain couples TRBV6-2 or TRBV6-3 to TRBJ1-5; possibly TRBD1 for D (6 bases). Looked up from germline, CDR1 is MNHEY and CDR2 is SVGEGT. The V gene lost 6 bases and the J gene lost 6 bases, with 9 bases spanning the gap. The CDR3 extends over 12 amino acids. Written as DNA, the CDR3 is TGTGCCAGCAGCCCAGGGGTTCAGCCCCAGCATTTT. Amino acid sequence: CASSPGVQPQHF.

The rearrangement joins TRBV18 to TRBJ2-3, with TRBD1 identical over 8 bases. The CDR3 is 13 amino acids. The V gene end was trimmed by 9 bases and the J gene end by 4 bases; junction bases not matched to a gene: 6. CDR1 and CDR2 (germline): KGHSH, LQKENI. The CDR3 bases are TGTGCCAGTGGCCAGGGGGCTTCAGATACGCAGTATTTT. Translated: CASGQGASDTQYF. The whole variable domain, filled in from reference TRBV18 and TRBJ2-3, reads NAGVMQNPRHLVRRRGQEARLRCSPMKGHSHVYWYRQLPEEGLKFMVYLQKENIIDESGMPKERFSAEFPKEGPSILRIQQVVRGDSAAYFCASGQGASDTQYFGPGTRLTVL.